These 13 T cell receptor beta chains came from one sample sequenced in a study of blood T cell repertoires in COVID-19. This table comes from immunoSEQ multiplex PCR, and its TCRdb copy is limited to in-frame clones, with some not included. The data contain 95,000 or so clones, about 89% of them singletons. The sequencing input was peripheral blood. The receptors here all came from a human donor in a cohort sampled during active COVID-19.

The chain is built from TRBV5-5 and TRBJ2-2; the match to TRBD1 covers 7 bases. Germline V lookup: CDR1 SGHKS, CDR2 YYEKEE (reference sequence). V lost 4 bases to trimming and J lost 5 bases; unmatched junction nucleotides: 5. The CDR3 is 14 amino acids. DNA for the CDR3: TGTGCCAGCAGCCTCCGGACAGGAACCGGGGAGCTGTTTTTT. Translated: CASSLRTGTGELFF.

This chain joins TRBV15 and TRBJ2-7; the match to TRBD2 covers 10 bases. From germline, CDR1 is LNHNV and CDR2 YYDKDF (reference sequence). Trimming at V came to 4 bases and at J to 2 bases, leaving 8 bases not matched to a gene. The CDR3 sequence is 16 residues long. CDR3 nucleotides: TGTGCCACCAGCAAAGTAGCGGGGGGCCTAACCTACGAGCAGTACTTC. Its protein product is CATSKVAGGLTYEQYF.

The chain has TRBV4-1 and TRBJ1-1; D is uncertain. CDR1 and CDR2 (germline): MGHRA, YSYEKL. This CDR3 has 14 residues. Trimming left V 0 bases short and J 6 bases short, with 11 bases between. Here the CDR3 reads CASSQDLAQSEAFF. The CDR3 nucleotides read TGCGCCAGCAGCCAAGATTTAGCGCAGTCTGAAGCTTTCTTT.

V and J are TRBV7-2 and TRBJ2-5; 7 bases are shared with TRBD2. The CDR3 contains 16 residues. The J segment lost 7 bases and the V segment lost 2 bases, leaving 13 bases of the junction unmatched. CDR1 SGHTA and CDR2 FQGNSA come from the germline V gene. For the CDR3, the DNA is TGTGCCAGCAGCTTACCCGGGACTACCGCCCCGCGGACCCAGTACTTC. Amino acid sequence: CASSLPGTTAPRTQYF.

This chain uses TRBV18 with TRBJ1-4; no firm D call. Germline-derived CDR1 and CDR2 are KGHSH and LQKENI. The CDR3 has 13 residues. Trimming left V 6 bases short and J 2 bases short, with 7 bases between. CDR3 DNA sequence: TGTGCCAGCTCCCGGAGCACTAATGAAAAACTGTTTTTT. This codes for CASSRSTNEKLFF.

The chain joins TRBV2 to TRBJ2-1; TRBD1 might be the D (5 bases). Germline CDR1 and CDR2: SNHLY and FYNNEI. Trimming removed 8 bases at V and 3 bases at J, with 17 bases between. The CDR3 totals 15 residues. The CDR3 protein is CASVSRQGVYNEQFF. In DNA, the CDR3 is TGTGCCAGCGTATCCAGGCAGGGCGTCTACAATGAGCAGTTCTTC. The variable domain in full, with the rest retrieved from reference TRBV2 and TRBJ2-1, is EPEVTQTPSHQVTQMGQEVILRCVPISNHLYFYWYRQILGQKVEFLVSFYNNEISEKSEIFDDQFSVERPDGSNFTLKIRSTKLEDSAMYFCASVSRQGVYNEQFFGPGTRLTVL.

This rearrangement joins TRBV11-2 to TRBJ1-6; D not resolved. Per the germline V gene, CDR1 is SGHAT and CDR2 is FQNNGV. Deletions cut 3 bases from V and 4 bases from J, with 4 bases between. The CDR3 length is 13 residues. As DNA, the CDR3 is TGTGCCAGCAGCTTGGAGTATAATTCACCCCTCCACTTT. The encoded protein is CASSLEYNSPLHF. Drawing the rest from reference TRBV11-2 and TRBJ1-6, the complete variable domain is EAGVAQSPRYKIIEKRQSVAFWCNPISGHATLYWYQQILGQGPKLLIQFQNNGVVDDSQLPKDRFSAERLKGVDSTLKIQPAKLEDSAVYLCASSLEYNSPLHFGNGTRLTVT.

This sequence joins TRBV18 and TRBJ2-4, with 9 bases that match TRBD2. The CDR3 is 18 amino acids. CDR1 and CDR2 (germline): KGHSH, LQKENI. The V segment lost 2 bases and the J segment 3 bases; nucleotides outside the gene matches: 11. The CDR3 sequence: CASSPGAAGAGGKNIQYF. CDR3 nucleotides: TGTGCCAGCTCACCAGGCGCGGCGGGAGCGGGGGGCAAAAACATTCAGTACTTC.

In this sample, this clone turned up once. This chain links TRBV4-2 with TRBJ2-5, with a weak D call TRBD2 (5 bases). There are 16 residues in the CDR3. The V end was cut by 0 bases, the J end by 0 bases, with 11 bases between. Germline V gives CDR1 LGHNA, CDR2 YNFKEQ. This CDR3 reads CASSQELGRNQETQYF. As DNA, the CDR3 is TGTGCCAGCAGCCAAGAACTAGGTAGGAACCAAGAGACCCAGTACTTC.

This clone was recorded a few times. The rearrangement joins TRBV28 to TRBJ1-2; the D gene is possibly TRBD1 (5 bases). The germline V gene encodes CDR1 MDHEN and CDR2 SYDVKM. The CDR3 extends over 13 amino acids. Deletions cut 1 base from V and 6 bases from J, with 9 bases between. CDR3 in amino acids: CASSLSGSNGYTF. CDR3 DNA sequence: TGTGCCAGCAGTTTATCAGGGTCAAATGGCTACACCTTC.

The genes are TRBV10-3 and TRBJ1-1; TRBD1 agrees at 8 bases. Trimming took 8 bases from V and 1 from J; bases not matched to a gene: 0. The germline gives CDR1 ENHRY, CDR2 SYGVKD. This CDR3 has 12 amino acids. Here the CDR3 reads CAIGTGNTEAFF. The CDR3 nucleotides read TGTGCCATCGGGACAGGGAACACTGAAGCTTTCTTT.

The chain joins TRBV11-1 to TRBJ1-2; no definite D call. V was clipped by 0 bases and J by 7 bases, with 9 bases between them. In germline, CDR1 is SGHAT, CDR2 FQDESV (reference sequence). The CDR3 has 13 amino acids. CDR3 amino acids: CASSLAASGGYTF. In DNA, the CDR3 is TGTGCCAGCAGCTTAGCGGCGTCAGGTGGCTACACCTTC.

The chain has TRBV6-1 and TRBJ1-2; no firm D call. Germline V gene lookup returns CDR1 MNHNS and CDR2 SASEGT. The CDR3 has 11 amino acids. The V end lost 1 base, the J end lost 9 bases, and 6 bases lay between the germline ends. CDR3 DNA: TGTGCCAGCAGTGAAGAGCTTAGCTACACCTTC. Amino acids: CASSEELSYTF.